This TCR beta chain was documented in a study of T cells in Graves' hyperthyroidism and ophthalmopathy. The overall study: The blood sample was taken at first diagnosis, before treatment began.

Amplification yielded TCR beta CDR3 regions, with RNA transcripts as the source. Initially, a first-round RT-PCR of the TCR CDR3 employed the HTBI primer set. One entry per CDR3 protein, called by TCRdb with MiXCR from the multiplex PCR reads. The sample records about 420,000 distinct CDR3 sequences, about a sixth being singletons. On this clonotype itself: Its antigen is as yet unknown.

Aged 18 to 65, the patients had hyperthyroidism that was newly diagnosed and had lasted under 2 months. Findings of the study overall: Stable hyperthyroidism was separated from ophthalmopathy by a model based on 13 V-J features. Blood held most thyroid clonotypes expanded above 0.001 frequency.

The origin of this receptor is a woman aged 18-29 years with Graves' hyperthyroidism. Sequencing used blood.

The CDR3 spells CASSFSPRNEQFF. Written as DNA, the CDR3 is TGTGCCAGCAGTTTCTCCCCCCGGAATGAGCAGTTCTTC. V gene TRBV28 combines with J gene TRBJ2-1, with D unresolved. The CDR3 consists of 13 residues. V lost 3 bases, J lost 7 bases, and 10 bases lay in between. Germline V CDR1 and CDR2: MDHEN, SYDVKM.